One and the same sample provided the 9 T cell receptor beta chains below, sequenced in a study of liver allograft versus peripheral blood T cells. Study-wide context: Comparisons were made between T cell receptor repertoires found in transplanted livers and those circulating in recipients' peripheral blood.

TCRdb independently ran MiXCR on the reads; one entry per CDR3 protein. Among about 3,600 distinct CDR3 sequences listed, 13% to 15% were seen once. These receptors were taken from a human patient who had a liver transplant. Some of the T cells might come from the graft donor.

By share, this clonotype ranks as medium-sized. The V and J genes are TRBV19 and TRBJ1-2; no clear D gene. The CDR3 consists of 12 residues. The germline gives CDR1 LNHDA, CDR2 SQIVND (reference sequence). V was clipped by 3 bases and J by 1 base, with 3 bases between them. The CDR3 coding sequence is TGTGCCAGTAGTATCAGTAACTATGGCTACACCTTC. It encodes CASSISNYGYTF.

This clonotype is categorized as medium-sized (0.01 to 0.1%). This chain joins TRBV19 and TRBJ1-5; D is perhaps TRBD1 (5 bases). CDR3 length: 13 amino acids. V lost 4 bases to trimming and J lost 1 base, with 5 bases between them. The germline gives CDR1 LNHDA, CDR2 SQIVND (reference sequence). Here the CDR3 DNA reads TGTGCCAGTAGTAGGGACAGCAATCAGCCCCAGCATTTT. Residues: CASSRDSNQPQHF.

By sample fraction, this clonotype is medium-sized (0.01 to 0.1%). The chain carries TRBV6-5 and TRBJ1-5; perhaps TRBD1 as D (6 bases). This CDR3 has 14 residues. CDR1 MNHEY and CDR2 SVGAGI come from the germline V gene. Trimming stripped 2 bases from V and 6 bases from J, with 11 bases between. This chain's CDR3 is CASSYLPTGQPQHF. The CDR3 nucleotides read TGTGCCAGCAGTTACCTTCCGACAGGTCAGCCCCAGCATTTT.

The count of this clonotype is one. The CDR3 protein is CASSVLAGAPSYEQYF. In DNA, the CDR3 is TGTGCCAGCAGTGTACTAGCGGGAGCCCCCTCCTACGAGCAGTACTTC. This sequence joins TRBV27 and TRBJ2-7; 11 bases map to TRBD2. This CDR3 has 16 amino acids. CDR1 is MNHEY, CDR2 SMNVEV, per germline (reference sequence). V lost 5 bases and J lost 0; bases outside the gene matches: 6.

The chain recombines TRBV10-1 with TRBJ1-1; TRBD1 is a possible D gene (5 bases). Trimming took 9 bases from V and 2 from J, leaving 10 bases between them. This CDR3 spans 12 amino acids. CDR1 and CDR2 from the germline V gene are WNHNN and SYGVQD (reference sequence). The CDR3 DNA is TGCGCCAGTAAGACAGCAAACACTGAAGCTTTCTTT. It is translated as CASKTANTEAFF.

This clonotype was counted ten times or more. The rearrangement joins TRBV6-2 or TRBV6-3 to TRBJ2-5; TRBD2 aligns across 9 bases. Per germline, CDR1 MNHEY and CDR2 SVGEGT. The CDR3 contains 17 residues. V trimming: 0 bases; J trimming: 2 bases; junction bases outside the gene matches: 7. The CDR3 DNA sequence: TGTGCCAGCAGTTACTCGATACTGACTAGCGGTCAAGAGACCCAGTACTTC. Amino acids: CASSYSILTSGQETQYF.

This chain connects TRBV12-3 or TRBV12-4 to TRBJ1-6; TRBD1 is a possible D gene (6 bases). The germline V and J ends were trimmed by 4 bases and 10 bases, with 14 bases remaining between them. This CDR3 has 14 amino acids. CDR3 nucleotides: TGTGCCAGCAGTTACCCGGGGGGCGCGTCACCCCTCCACTTT. Its translation is CASSYPGGASPLHF.

In its sample, this clonotype is medium-sized. The rearrangement uses TRBV19 and TRBJ2-7; D perhaps matches TRBD1 (5 bases). The germline V and J ends were trimmed by 3 bases and 0 bases, with 9 bases remaining between them. From germline, CDR1 is LNHDA and CDR2 SQIVND (reference sequence). The CDR3 has 14 residues. The CDR3 nucleotides read TGTGCCAGTAGTATCCAGGACACCTCCTACGAGCAGTACTTC. Encoded protein: CASSIQDTSYEQYF.

This clonotype is labeled medium-sized (0.01 to 0.1%). This chain uses TRBV6-1 with TRBJ2-7; possibly TRBD2 for D (7 bases). V was clipped by 6 bases and J by 2 bases, with 20 bases between them. Germline CDR1 is MNHNS and CDR2 is SASEGT. The CDR3 length is 16 residues. CDR3 in amino acids: CASRPEKRDIAYEQYF. CDR3 bases: TGTGCCAGCAGGCCCGAGAAGCGGGACATAGCCTACGAGCAGTACTTC.